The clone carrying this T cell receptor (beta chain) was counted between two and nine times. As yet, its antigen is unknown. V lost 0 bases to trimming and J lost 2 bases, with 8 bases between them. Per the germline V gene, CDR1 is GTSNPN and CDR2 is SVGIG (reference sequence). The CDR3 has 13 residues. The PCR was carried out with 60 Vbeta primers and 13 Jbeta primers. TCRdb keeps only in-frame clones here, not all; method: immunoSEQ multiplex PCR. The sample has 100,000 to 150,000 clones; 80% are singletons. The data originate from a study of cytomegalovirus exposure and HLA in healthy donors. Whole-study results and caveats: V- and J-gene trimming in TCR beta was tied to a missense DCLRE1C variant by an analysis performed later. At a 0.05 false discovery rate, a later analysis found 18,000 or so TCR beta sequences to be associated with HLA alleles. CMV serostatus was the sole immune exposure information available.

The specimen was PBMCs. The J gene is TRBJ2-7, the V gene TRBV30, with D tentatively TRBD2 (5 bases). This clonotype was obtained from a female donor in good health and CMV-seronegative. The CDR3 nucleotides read TGTGCCTGGAGTGTACCCGGGGCCTACGAGCAGTACTTC. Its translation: CAWSVPGAYEQYF.